Below, 8 T cell receptor beta chains from the same sample are listed, as sequenced in a study of shared T cell receptors in the human thymus. The repertoire was sequenced with immunoSEQ multiplex PCR; TCRdb's copy has only in-frame clones and lacks some. The sample lists 500,000 to 750,000 clones, more than 75% occurring once. The sample was also linked to a second study, of human thymus T cells.

Sequencing was done on a sample of thymocytes. The receptors come from a boy under two years old with a congenital heart defect.

V is TRBV5-1 and J is TRBJ1-2; perhaps TRBD1 as D (6 bases). Germline CDR1 and CDR2: SGHRS and YFSETQ. Trimming removed 0 bases at V and 0 bases at J, with 30 bases between. The CDR3 runs 22 residues. The CDR3 loop reads CASSLAHGQSASARTTNYGYTF. DNA for the CDR3: TGCGCCAGCAGCTTGGCCCACGGACAGAGCGCCTCCGCCAGGACCACTAACTATGGCTACACCTTC.

The chain recombines TRBV6-6 with TRBJ2-1, with TRBD1 identical over 8 bases. The CDR3 is 15 amino acids. The J segment lost 9 bases and the V segment lost 5 bases, leaving 12 bases of the junction unmatched. Per the germline V gene, CDR1 is MNHNY and CDR2 is SVGAGI (reference sequence). The CDR3: CASSAPGQGAGEQFF. The CDR3, as DNA: TGTGCCAGCAGTGCCCCGGGGCAGGGGGCAGGTGAGCAGTTCTTC.

The chain links TRBV27 to TRBJ2-1, with 7 bases fitting TRBD1. This CDR3 region has 22 residues. Germline loops: CDR1 MNHEY, CDR2 SMNVEV (reference sequence). V shed 4 bases and J 8 bases; nucleotides not matched to a gene: 32. CDR3 sequence reads: CASSSQPTSSDRVLSGVDEQFF. The CDR3 coding sequence is TGTGCCAGCAGTTCCCAACCAACATCCTCCGACAGGGTGCTGAGTGGTGTCGATGAGCAGTTCTTC.

The J gene is TRBJ2-7, the V gene TRBV6-6, with a weak D call TRBD2 (6 bases). CDR3 length equals 16 residues. In germline, CDR1 is MNHNY, CDR2 SVGAGI (reference sequence). The V gene lost 4 bases and the J gene lost 3 bases, with 19 bases spanning the gap. The CDR3 reads CASSSRAGRPYYEQYF. The DNA for the CDR3 is TGTGCCAGCAGTTCCCGCGCGGGGCGGCCCTACTACGAGCAGTACTTC.

The gene calls are TRBV5-8 and TRBJ2-5, with 8 nucleotides matching TRBD2. Per the germline V gene, CDR1 is SGHTS and CDR2 is YDEGEE. V gave up 3 bases and J gave up 3 bases; unmatched junction bases: 1. The CDR3 length is 13 residues. The chain's CDR3 is CASSSTSEETQYF. CDR3 DNA sequence: TGTGCCAGCAGCTCGACTAGCGAAGAGACCCAGTACTTC. The whole variable domain, remainder taken from reference TRBV5-8 and TRBJ2-5, is EAGVTQSPTHLIKTRGQQATLRCSPISGHTSVYWYQQALGLGLQFLLWYDEGEERNRGNFPPRFSGRQFPNYSSELNVNALELEDSALYLCASSSTSEETQYFGPGTRLLVL.

The rearrangement links TRBV18 to TRBJ1-2, with TRBD1 matching 8 bases. The junction had 12 bases not matched to a gene; V was cut back by 4 bases and J by 8 bases. There are 15 residues in the CDR3. Looked up from germline, CDR1 is KGHSH and CDR2 is LQKENI. The CDR3 here is CASSRAGGPLWGYTF. CDR3 DNA: TGTGCCAGCTCACGAGCAGGGGGCCCTCTTTGGGGCTACACCTTC. Full variable domain (remainder filled in from reference TRBV18 and TRBJ1-2): NAGVMQNPRHLVRRRGQEARLRCSPMKGHSHVYWYRQLPEEGLKFMVYLQKENIIDESGMPKERFSAEFPKEGPSILRIQQVVRGDSAAYFCASSRAGGPLWGYTFGSGTRLTVV.

This clone was counted between two and nine times. This rearrangement joins TRBV25-1 to TRBJ2-7; TRBD2 might be the D (7 bases). The CDR3 loop spans 16 amino acids. Germline CDR1 reads MGHDK; CDR2 reads SYGVNS. V was cut by 8 bases and J by 3 bases, with 23 bases left in between. CDR3 in amino acids: CASRLGEGEGLYEQYF. The CDR3 DNA reads TGTGCCAGCCGACTGGGCGAGGGGGAGGGACTCTACGAGCAGTACTTC.

J is TRBJ1-5 and V is TRBV2; TRBD1 matches at 7 bases. Germline assignment: CDR1 SNHLY and CDR2 FYNNEI. CDR3 length: 16 amino acids. With 3 bases clipped from V and 0 bases from J, the junction kept 5 bases outside the gene matches. The CDR3 coding sequence is TGTGCCAGCAGTGATTTTGGGACAGATAGCAATCAGCCCCAGCATTTT. The encoded protein is CASSDFGTDSNQPQHF.